A single sample is the source of the 13 T cell receptor beta chains below, sequenced in a study of beta chain features in type 1 diabetes. Sequencing targeted expressed TCRB transcripts, as all isolated RNA had been reverse transcribed. The protocol was immunoSEQ multiplex PCR, while the TCRdb copy is restricted to in-frame clones and leaves out a portion. This table has about 140,000 clones, about 9.7% appearing once. Sequencing was performed on central memory CD4+ T cells from blood. The receptor source for this set is a woman between 40 and 55 years old in good health.

This clone was recorded a few times. This chain links TRBV7-2 with TRBJ2-1; 11 bases are shared with TRBD2. Trimming at V came to 5 bases and at J to 2 bases, leaving 2 bases not matched to a gene. The CDR3 runs 15 residues. Germline lookup yields CDR1 SGHTA and CDR2 FQGNSA. The CDR3 is CASSETSGAYNEQFF. The CDR3 bases are TGTGCCAGCAGCGAGACTAGCGGGGCCTACAATGAGCAGTTCTTC.

This clone was seen many times. V usage is TRBV6-4 and J usage is TRBJ2-1; D is unresolved. Trimming stripped 3 bases from V and 8 bases from J, with 11 bases between. Germline loops: CDR1 MRHNA, CDR2 SNTAGT. This CDR3 is 13 amino acids long. The CDR3 protein is CASSERWSDEQFF. In DNA, the CDR3 is TGTGCCAGCAGTGAGAGGTGGAGCGATGAGCAGTTCTTC.

This clone turned up a few times. This chain links TRBV19 with TRBJ2-2; D perhaps matches TRBD1 (6 bases). This CDR3 spans 14 amino acids. V shed 9 bases and J shed 1 base, with 12 bases lying between them. CDR1 is LNHDA and CDR2 is SQIVND in the germline V gene (reference sequence). CDR3 amino acids: CASRTGQNTGELFF. The CDR3 nucleotides are TGTGCCAGCCGAACGGGACAGAACACCGGGGAGCTGTTTTTT.

The chain couples TRBV5-1 to TRBJ2-3; TRBD2 matches at 9 bases. Germline CDR1 reads SGHRS; CDR2 reads YFSETQ. There are 14 residues in the CDR3. Germline trimming cut 4 bases from V and 4 bases from J; bases unmatched to any gene: 4. Here the CDR3 reads CASSPGLAADTQYF. In DNA, the CDR3 is TGCGCCAGCAGCCCGGGACTAGCTGCAGATACGCAGTATTTT.

The V gene is TRBV5-4, the J gene TRBJ1-5; 7 bases line up with TRBD1. This CDR3 has 17 amino acids. V lost 3 bases and J lost 3; bases outside the gene matches: 12. Germline values: CDR1 SGHNT, CDR2 YYREEE (reference sequence). In nucleotides, the CDR3 is TGTGCCAGCAGCTGGCAACCGGGACAGATCCTCAATCAGCCCCAGCATTTT. This sequence encodes CASSWQPGQILNQPQHF.

This clone was counted between two and nine times. The DNA for the CDR3 is TGTGCCAGCAGCCTGACCTCTGCGGGGGTGGATGAGCAGTTCTTC. This translates into CASSLTSAGVDEQFF. The genes are TRBV7-8 and TRBJ2-1, with 7 bases matching TRBD2. V was clipped by 5 bases and J by 8 bases; unmatched bases: 12. The CDR3 is 15 residues long. The V gene's germline CDR1 is SGHVS and CDR2 FQNEAQ.

The rearrangement joins TRBV6-5 to TRBJ1-6, with D possibly TRBD1 on 5 matching bases. CDR1 is MNHEY, CDR2 SVGAGI, per germline. The CDR3 consists of 16 residues. V lost 2 bases and J lost 2, with 10 bases in between. The CDR3 region has the DNA TGTGCCAGCAGTTACGTGAACAGGCCCTATAATTCACCCCTCCACTTT. Amino acids: CASSYVNRPYNSPLHF.

The gene calls are TRBV6-5 and TRBJ1-3; D is ambiguous. Per the germline V gene, CDR1 is MNHEY and CDR2 is SVGAGI. V lost 0 bases, J lost 3 bases, and 9 bases lay in between. CDR3 length: 15 amino acids. The CDR3 spells CASSYSAGDGNTIYF. The DNA for the CDR3 is TGTGCCAGCAGTTACTCGGCGGGCGATGGAAACACCATATATTTT.

This clone showed up just a few times. The rearrangement joins TRBV5-6 to TRBJ1-2; the D is unclear. The V end was cut by 4 bases, the J end by 8 bases, with 12 bases between. Germline V CDR1 and CDR2: SGHDT, YYEEEE. The CDR3 length is 12 residues. The CDR3 DNA is TGTGCCAGCAGCCTCCCCCCTTCCGGCTACACCTTC. Residues: CASSLPPSGYTF.

The chain has TRBV11-1 and TRBJ2-1, with 12 bases matching TRBD2. CDR1 is SGHAT, CDR2 FQDESV, per germline (reference sequence). J lost 1 base, V lost 1 base, and 5 bases had no gene match. The CDR3 loop spans 18 amino acids. CDR3 DNA sequence: TGTGCCAGCAGCTTAGACCCCACTAGCGGGGGGTCCTACAATGAGCAGTTCTTC. It specifies CASSLDPTSGGSYNEQFF.

This chain joins TRBV28 and TRBJ1-2, with D possibly being TRBD1 (6 bases). CDR3 size: 13 residues. Trimming removed 4 bases at V and 4 bases at J, with 10 bases between. The germline V gene encodes CDR1 MDHEN and CDR2 SYDVKM. The CDR3 sequence is CASSSQGPYGYTF. As DNA, the CDR3 is TGTGCCAGCAGTTCCCAGGGGCCCTATGGCTACACCTTC.

The gene calls are TRBV5-1 and TRBJ2-4, with D perhaps matching TRBD1 (5 bases). V shed 0 bases and J shed 8 bases, with 15 bases lying between them. Per germline, CDR1 SGHRS and CDR2 YFSETQ. This CDR3 is 15 amino acids long. As DNA, the CDR3 is TGCGCCAGCAGCTTGGATGGCAGGGAATGGGACATTCAGTACTTC. The encoded protein is CASSLDGREWDIQYF.

In this sample, this clone turned up a few times. The V gene is TRBV2, the J gene TRBJ2-7; 7 bases line up with TRBD2. V was pared by 6 bases and J by 2 bases, with 13 bases of the junction left unmatched. The CDR3 runs 16 residues. Germline CDR1 is SNHLY and CDR2 is FYNNEI. The CDR3 DNA is TGTGCCAGCAGGGCCGGGAACTGGGGGGGAGCCTACGAGCAGTACTTC. It encodes CASRAGNWGGAYEQYF.